This entry concerns a single TCR beta chain. The data belong to a study of monozygotic twins with inflammatory bowel disease. TCRdb re-called the 5' RACE reads and gives one entry per CDR3 protein, without DNA. The sample totals over 150,000 distinct CDR3 sequences. The CDR3 is 15 residues long. The germline V gene has CDR1 SGHTA and CDR2 FQGNSA. The sample comprised blood. This chain links TRBV7-2 with TRBJ2-7; the TCRdb D gene call, TRBD1, has no DNA to confirm it. The clonotype comes from a human donor with ulcerative colitis or Crohn's disease, or a healthy co-twin of an affected twin (not recorded which). CDR3 amino acids: CASSLVGTVAYEQYF.